Given below is one T cell receptor (beta chain) in context. The V gene's germline CDR1 is SGHNT and CDR2 YENEEA. CDR3 length: 15 residues. With V trimmed by 6 bases and J by 2 bases, 6 bases remained unmatched. These data originate in a study of cytomegalovirus exposure and HLA in healthy donors. About the study: In terms of ancestry, the Caucasian-associated cluster contained about 80% of the approximately 420 genotyped donors.

Vbeta (60) and Jbeta (13) primers were used in the PCR. Authors' analysis steps: Later, 80 million or so unique TCR beta chains were counted in an analysis, and some 9.9 million of them were shared. Assay: immunoSEQ multiplex PCR; the TCRdb copy retains only in-frame clones and omits some. That table supplies the V and J calls and clone size; D and trimming were determined from the DNA. The sample carries some 110,000 clones, around 78% recorded once. The sample was PBMCs. The sequence derives from a man aged 60 to 69 in good health and CMV-seropositive. This rearrangement joins TRBV11-3 to TRBJ2-7; TRBD2 matches 11 bases. The CDR3 coding sequence is TGTGCCAGCAGGTCTAGCGGGGGGACACCCTACGAGCAGTACTTC. Protein: CASRSSGGTPYEQYF.